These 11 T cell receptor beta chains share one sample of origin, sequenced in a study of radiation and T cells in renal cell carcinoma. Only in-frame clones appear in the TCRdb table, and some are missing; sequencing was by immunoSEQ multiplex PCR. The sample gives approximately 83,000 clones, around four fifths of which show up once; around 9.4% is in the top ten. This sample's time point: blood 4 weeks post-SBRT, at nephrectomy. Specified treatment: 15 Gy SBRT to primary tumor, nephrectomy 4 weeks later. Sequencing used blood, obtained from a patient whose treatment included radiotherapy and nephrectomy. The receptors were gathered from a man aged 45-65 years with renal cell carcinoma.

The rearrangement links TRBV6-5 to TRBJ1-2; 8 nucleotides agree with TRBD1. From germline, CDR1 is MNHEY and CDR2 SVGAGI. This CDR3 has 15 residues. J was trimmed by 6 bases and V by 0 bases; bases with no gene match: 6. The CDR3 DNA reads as TGTGCCAGCAGTTACTCAAGGACAGGGCGGAATGGCTACACCTTC. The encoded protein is CASSYSRTGRNGYTF.

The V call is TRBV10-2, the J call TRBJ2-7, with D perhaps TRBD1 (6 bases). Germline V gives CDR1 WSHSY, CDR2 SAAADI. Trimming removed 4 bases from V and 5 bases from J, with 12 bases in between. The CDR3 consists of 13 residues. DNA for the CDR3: TGCGCCAGCAGTGGAGGGGGAAGGAACGAGCAGTACTTC. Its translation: CASSGGGRNEQYF.

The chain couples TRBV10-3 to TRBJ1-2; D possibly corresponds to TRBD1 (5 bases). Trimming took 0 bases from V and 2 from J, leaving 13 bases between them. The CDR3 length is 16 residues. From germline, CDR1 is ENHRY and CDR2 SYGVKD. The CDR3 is CAISESWGLSNYGYTF. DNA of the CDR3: TGTGCCATCAGTGAGTCCTGGGGCCTCTCAAACTATGGCTACACCTTC.

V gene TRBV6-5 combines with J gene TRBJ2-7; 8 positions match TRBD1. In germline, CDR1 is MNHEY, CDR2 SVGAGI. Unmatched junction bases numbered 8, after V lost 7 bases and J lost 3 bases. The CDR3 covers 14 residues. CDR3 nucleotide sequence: TGTGCCAGCACGAGGCCGGGACAGGTCTACGAGCAGTACTTC. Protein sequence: CASTRPGQVYEQYF.

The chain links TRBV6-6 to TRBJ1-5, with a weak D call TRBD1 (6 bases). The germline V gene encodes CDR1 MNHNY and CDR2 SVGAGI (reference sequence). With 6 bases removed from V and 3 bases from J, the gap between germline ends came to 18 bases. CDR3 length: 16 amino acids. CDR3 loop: CASRGDAGAFNQPQHF. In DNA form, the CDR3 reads TGTGCCAGCAGGGGGGATGCAGGGGCGTTCAATCAGCCCCAGCATTTT.

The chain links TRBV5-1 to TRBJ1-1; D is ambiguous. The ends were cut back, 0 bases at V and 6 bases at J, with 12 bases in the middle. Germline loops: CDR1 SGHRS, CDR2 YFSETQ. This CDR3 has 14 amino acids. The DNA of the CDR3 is TGCGCCAGCAGCTTGGACGTTTACAACGCTGAAGCTTTCTTT. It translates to CASSLDVYNAEAFF.

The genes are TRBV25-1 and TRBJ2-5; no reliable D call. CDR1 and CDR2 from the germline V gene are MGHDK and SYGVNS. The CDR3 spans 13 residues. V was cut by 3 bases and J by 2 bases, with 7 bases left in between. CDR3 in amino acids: CASSDRQQETQYF. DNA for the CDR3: TGTGCCAGCAGTGACAGGCAGCAAGAGACCCAGTACTTC.

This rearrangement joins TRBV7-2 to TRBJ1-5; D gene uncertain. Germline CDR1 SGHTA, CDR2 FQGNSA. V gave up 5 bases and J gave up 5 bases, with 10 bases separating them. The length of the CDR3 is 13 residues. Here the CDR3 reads CASSPQSDQPQHF. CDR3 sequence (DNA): TGTGCCAGCAGCCCCCAAAGTGATCAGCCCCAGCATTTT.

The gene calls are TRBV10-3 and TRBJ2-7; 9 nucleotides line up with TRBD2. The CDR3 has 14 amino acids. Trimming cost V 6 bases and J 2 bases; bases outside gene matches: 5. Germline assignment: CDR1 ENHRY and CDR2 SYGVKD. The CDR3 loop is CAISAVAGAYEQYF. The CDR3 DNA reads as TGTGCCATCAGCGCCGTAGCGGGAGCCTACGAGCAGTACTTC.

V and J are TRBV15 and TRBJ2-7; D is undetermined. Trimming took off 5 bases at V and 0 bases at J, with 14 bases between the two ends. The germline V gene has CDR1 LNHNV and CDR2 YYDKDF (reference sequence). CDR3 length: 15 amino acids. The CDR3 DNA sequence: TGTGCCACCAGCGGTGGCGGCGCGAGCTCCTACGAGCAGTACTTC. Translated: CATSGGGASSYEQYF.

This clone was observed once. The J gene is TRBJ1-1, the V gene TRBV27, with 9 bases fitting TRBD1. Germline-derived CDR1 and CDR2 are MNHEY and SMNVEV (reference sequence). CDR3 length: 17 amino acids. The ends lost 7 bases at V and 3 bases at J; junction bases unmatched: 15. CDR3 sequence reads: CASTKRRGTGFDTEAFF. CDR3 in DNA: TGTGCCAGCACTAAGAGGCGGGGGACAGGGTTTGACACTGAAGCTTTCTTT.